The rows below give T cell receptor beta chains drawn from one sample of a study of cytomegalovirus exposure and HLA in healthy donors. The repertoire was sequenced with immunoSEQ multiplex PCR; TCRdb's copy has only in-frame clones and lacks some. The ten most abundant clones cover roughly 3.8% of a sample with fewer than 85,000 clones. The sample consisted of PBMCs. The receptors stem from a female donor in good health and CMV-seropositive. The CDR3 runs from the conserved cysteine through the conserved F or W. Each record gives: V gene, J gene, D gene, CDR3 protein, CDR3 DNA. The D gene is left open where the match is weak.

>TRBV9|TRBJ1-3|-
CASSQDSGSGNTIYF
TGTGCCAGCAGCCAGGACAGTGGCTCTGGAAACACCATATATTTT
>TRBV2|TRBJ2-5|-
CASSAQTTRGETQYF
TGTGCCAGCAGTGCCCAGACTACCCGGGGGGAGACCCAGTACTTC
>TRBV19|TRBJ1-2|-
CASSIGANYGYTF
TGTGCCAGTAGTATCGGAGCTAACTATGGCTACACCTTC
>TRBV6-5|TRBJ1-1|-
CASSYGGVNTEAFF
TGTGCCAGCAGTTATGGAGGGGTGAACACTGAAGCTTTCTTT
>TRBV6-5|TRBJ1-6|TRBD1
CASSYGTGISPLHF
TGTGCCAGCAGTTACGGGACAGGGATTTCACCCCTCCACTTT
>TRBV6-1|TRBJ2-6|TRBD1
CASSDQQGASGANVLTF
TGTGCCAGCAGTGACCAACAGGGGGCGTCTGGGGCCAACGTCCTGACTTTC
>TRBV7-2|TRBJ2-1|TRBD2
CASSLGLEYSGEQFF
TGTGCCAGCAGCCTTGGACTAGAGTACTCGGGTGAGCAGTTCTTC
>TRBV29-1|TRBJ1-1|TRBD1
CSVAPPTGLNTEAFF
TGCAGCGTCGCCCCCCCGACAGGGTTGAACACTGAAGCTTTCTTT
>TRBV7-7|TRBJ2-2|-
CASSLVYTGELFF
TGTGCTAGCAGCTTAGTCTACACCGGGGAGCTGTTTTTT
>TRBV6-1|TRBJ2-5|TRBD1
CASSVYGTGAPETQYF
TGTGCCAGCAGTGTGTATGGGACAGGGGCCCCAGAGACCCAGTACTTC
>TRBV18|TRBJ2-7|TRBD1
CASSPPRTGLAYEQYF
TGTGCCAGCTCACCACCTAGGACAGGGCTGGCCTACGAGCAGTACTTC
>TRBV4-1|TRBJ2-7|TRBD1
CASSQAAGTEVSYEQYF
TGCGCCAGCAGCCAAGCCGCCGGGACAGAAGTTTCCTACGAGCAGTACTTC
>TRBV5-4|TRBJ1-2|-
CASSDQGYGYTF
TGTGCCAGCAGCGACCAGGGTTATGGCTACACCTTC
>TRBV5-1|TRBJ1-2|TRBD1
CASSLDRGSEVNYGYTF
TGCGCCAGCAGCTTGGACAGGGGCTCGGAAGTGAACTATGGCTACACCTTC
>TRBV7-6|TRBJ1-5|-
CASSLRGNQPQHF
TGTGCCAGCAGCTTACGGGGCAATCAGCCCCAGCATTTT
>TRBV7-9|TRBJ1-1|-
CASSWDKNTEAFF
TGTGCCAGCAGCTGGGACAAAAACACTGAAGCTTTCTTT
>TRBV28|TRBJ1-2|TRBD1
CASSSAGGPNYGYTF
TGTGCCAGCAGTTCCGCAGGGGGGCCAAACTATGGCTACACCTTC
>TRBV7-9|TRBJ2-4|-
CASSLGGMAKNIQYF
TGTGCCAGCAGCTTAGGCGGGATGGCCAAAAACATTCAGTACTTC
>TRBV27|TRBJ2-1|TRBD2
CASSWLAGVNEQFF
TGTGCCAGCAGTTGGCTAGCGGGAGTCAATGAGCAGTTCTTC
>TRBV5-6|TRBJ2-1|-
CASSLTGVTYNEQFF
TGTGCCAGCAGCTTGACGGGGGTTACCTACAATGAGCAGTTCTTC
>TRBV4-2|TRBJ2-7|TRBD2
CASSQGRGSGTGEQYF
TGTGCCAGCAGCCAAGGGCGGGGTAGCGGGACGGGCGAGCAGTACTTC
>TRBV5-4|TRBJ2-7|TRBD2
CASTPGGTSGTYEQYF
TGTGCCAGCACCCCAGGGGGGACTAGCGGAACCTACGAGCAGTACTTC
>TRBV28|TRBJ1-5|-
CASRAGGGRDQPQHF
TGTGCCAGCAGAGCCGGGGGGGGTCGGGATCAGCCCCAGCATTTT
>TRBV11-2|TRBJ1-4|-
CASSQPLPEKLFF
TGTGCCAGCAGCCAACCACTACCTGAAAAACTGTTTTTT
>TRBV6-6|TRBJ2-7|TRBD2
CASSYARLAGSYEQYF
TGTGCCAGCAGTTACGCCCGACTAGCGGGGTCCTACGAGCAGTACTTC
>TRBV5-1|TRBJ1-2|TRBD1
CASSLGVGGNYGYTF
TGCGCCAGCAGCTTGGGCGTAGGGGGCAACTATGGCTACACCTTC
>TRBV4-1|TRBJ2-3|TRBD2
CASSQLAGGPSTDTQYF
TGCGCCAGCAGCCAACTAGCGGGAGGGCCTAGCACAGATACGCAGTATTTT
>TRBV6-5|TRBJ2-5|-
CASKPDREGETQYF
TGTGCCAGCAAGCCGGACAGGGAGGGGGAGACCCAGTACTTC
>TRBV5-1|TRBJ2-7|TRBD1
CASSLTWDRLSYEQYF
TGCGCCAGCAGCCTTACCTGGGACAGGCTCTCCTACGAGCAGTACTTC
>TRBV5-6|TRBJ1-3|TRBD1
CASSRRTGPSGNTIYF
TGTGCCAGCAGCAGACGGACAGGACCCTCTGGAAACACCATATATTTT
>TRBV4-3|TRBJ1-3|TRBD1
CASSQRTGETGNTIYF
TGCGCCAGCAGCCAAAGGACAGGGGAAACTGGAAACACCATATATTTT
>TRBV7-2|TRBJ1-2|-
CASSLGTATNYGYTF
TGTGCCAGCAGCTTAGGGACAGCGACTAACTATGGCTACACCTTC
>TRBV4-3|TRBJ1-2|-
CASSQEWGAVYSNYGYTF
TGCGCCAGCAGCCAAGAGTGGGGCGCAGTCTATTCTAACTATGGCTACACCTTC
>TRBV5-1|TRBJ2-2|TRBD2
CASSLATASGDGELFF
TGCGCCAGCAGCTTGGCCACGGCTAGCGGGGACGGGGAGCTGTTTTTT
>TRBV28|TRBJ2-1|-
CAHTSSAYNEQFF
TGTGCCCATACTAGCAGCGCGTACAATGAGCAGTTCTTC
>TRBV5-1|TRBJ1-4|TRBD1
CASSVEPGQGARTNEKLFF
TGCGCCAGCAGCGTCGAACCGGGACAGGGGGCGCGAACTAATGAAAAACTGTTTTTT
>TRBV23-1|TRBJ1-4|TRBD1
CASSQSRPGQGAYF
TGCGCCAGCAGTCAATCGCGTCCGGGACAGGGCGCTTACTTT
>TRBV2|TRBJ2-5|-
CASSGGIQETQYF
TGTGCCAGCAGTGGAGGTATTCAAGAGACCCAGTACTTC
>TRBV4-2|TRBJ2-3|-
CASSASGALTDTQYF
TGTGCCAGCAGTGCGTCGGGAGCCCTCACAGATACGCAGTATTTT
>TRBV7-6|TRBJ1-1|-
CASSLGPVRVNTEAFF
TGTGCCAGCAGCTTAGGTCCGGTGCGGGTGAACACTGAAGCTTTCTTT
>TRBV6-6|TRBJ1-6|-
CAARGGQDVGNSPLHF
TGTGCCGCGCGAGGGGGTCAGGACGTGGGTAATTCACCCCTCCACTTT
>TRBV19|TRBJ1-1|-
CASSIYLRGGVNTEAFF
TGTGCCAGTAGTATATACCTCAGGGGTGGGGTGAACACTGAAGCTTTCTTT
>TRBV5-1|TRBJ2-7|-
CASSLIGGEQYF
TGCGCCAGCAGCTTGATCGGGGGCGAGCAGTACTTC
>TRBV19|TRBJ2-7|TRBD1
CASSKETGYYEQYF
TGTGCCAGTAGTAAAGAGACAGGGTACTACGAGCAGTACTTC
>TRBV5-4|TRBJ2-3|-
CASSLGWGQSDTQYF
TGTGCCAGCAGCTTGGGATGGGGGCAATCAGATACGCAGTATTTT
>TRBV7-9|TRBJ2-7|TRBD1
CASSSRQGIYEQYF
TGTGCCAGCAGCTCAAGACAGGGGATTTACGAGCAGTACTTC